The clone carrying this T cell receptor (beta chain) came up once. This entry comes from a study of blood T cells in healthy people across ages. Then a second PCR, running about 7 to 11 cycles, was carried out with a sample-barcoded 5' primer and a J-beta primer mix. MiXCR, run by TCRdb on the 5' RACE reads, gives a single entry per CDR3 protein. Seen here are approximately 800,000 distinct CDR3 sequences, under 40% observed once, and the top ten hold over 10%. The CDR3 is made up of 16 amino acids. With 0 bases removed from V and 2 bases from J, the gap between germline ends came to 14 bases. Germline V CDR1 and CDR2: KGHSH, LQKENI.

The clonotype comes from a man younger than 35 in good health. Sample: blood. The rearrangement links TRBV18 to TRBJ2-7; tentatively, D is TRBD2 (6 bases). The CDR3 spells CASSPPGGGTTYEQYF. For the CDR3, the DNA is TGTGCCAGCTCACCACCCGGGGGAGGCACGACCTACGAGCAGTACTTC.